The 12 T cell receptor beta chains in this list originate from one sample, sequenced in a study of coeliac disease. The table came from immunoSEQ multiplex PCR; TCRdb's copy has only in-frame clones and leaves some out. The sample shows 5,400 or so clones, roughly 49% of them seen only once. Sample: intraepithelial lymphocytes from the gut. Receptors originate from a woman in her twenties or thirties with active celiac disease.

The chain uses TRBV14 and TRBJ1-1, with D perhaps matching TRBD1 (6 bases). CDR3 length: 14 amino acids. V lost 1 base and J lost 5, with 11 bases in between. CDR1 and CDR2 from the germline V gene are SGHDN and FVKESK. The CDR3, as DNA: TGTGCCAGCAGCCAAGTAGCAGGGGTAACTGAAGCTTTCTTT. Protein sequence: CASSQVAGVTEAFF. Filled out from reference TRBV14 and TRBJ1-1, the complete variable domain reads EAGVTQFPSHSVIEKGQTVTLRCDPISGHDNLYWYRRVMGKEIKFLLHFVKESKQDESGMPNNRFLAERTGGTYSTLKVQPAELEDSGVYFCASSQVAGVTEAFFGQGTRLTVV.

V usage is TRBV14 and J usage is TRBJ1-2; tentatively, D is TRBD1 (5 bases). The CDR3 length is 14 residues. Germline CDR1 SGHDN, CDR2 FVKESK. Trimming cost V 4 bases and J 4 bases, with 13 bases left between them. DNA of the CDR3: TGTGCCAGCAGCCCCACCCCGGGGGGCTATGGCTACACCTTC. Amino acids: CASSPTPGGYGYTF.

The rearrangement links TRBV5-1 to TRBJ2-1, with 16 bases aligning to TRBD2. V trimming: 4 bases; J trimming: 2 bases; junction bases outside the gene matches: 3. This CDR3 is 17 amino acids long. Per germline, CDR1 SGHRS and CDR2 YFSETQ. The CDR3 loop is CASSRGTSGGAYNEQFF. DNA of the CDR3: TGCGCCAGCAGCAGAGGGACTAGCGGGGGGGCCTACAATGAGCAGTTCTTC. Full variable domain (remainder filled in from reference TRBV5-1 and TRBJ2-1): KAGVTQTPRYLIKTRGQQVTLSCSPISGHRSVSWYQQTPGQGLQFLFEYFSETQRNKGNFPGRFSGRQFSNSRSEMNVSTLELGDSALYLCASSRGTSGGAYNEQFFGPGTRLTVL.

The V gene is TRBV10-3, the J gene TRBJ2-7, with TRBD1 identical over 7 bases. This CDR3 has 13 amino acids. V shed 4 bases, J shed 4 bases, and the junction held 4 bases outside the gene matches. Germline assignment: CDR1 ENHRY and CDR2 SYGVKD. CDR3 nucleotide sequence: TGTGCCATCAGTGGAGGGGGCATTTACGAGCAGTACTTC. It specifies CAISGGGIYEQYF.

The rearrangement uses TRBV7-6 and TRBJ2-7, with 8 nucleotides matching TRBD1. The CDR3 loop spans 14 amino acids. With V trimmed by 5 bases and J by 4 bases, 7 bases remained unmatched. Germline V gives CDR1 SGHVS, CDR2 FNYEAQ. The DNA for the CDR3 is TGTGCCAGCAGCGAACTCAGGGGGCCATACGAGCAGTACTTC. Translation: CASSELRGPYEQYF.

V gene TRBV2 combines with J gene TRBJ2-5, with 8 bases identical to TRBD1. The CDR3 loop spans 15 amino acids. Germline CDR1 is SNHLY and CDR2 is FYNNEI. J was trimmed by 6 bases and V by 0 bases; bases with no gene match: 6. CDR3 protein: CASSEARQGAKTQYF. CDR3 DNA sequence: TGTGCCAGCAGTGAAGCGCGGCAGGGGGCAAAGACCCAGTACTTC.

In this sample, this clone is large. The chain combines TRBV28 with TRBJ1-2; maybe TRBD1 (6 bases). This CDR3 is built from 16 residues. CDR1 is MDHEN, CDR2 SYDVKM, per germline. V lost 2 bases and J lost 1, with 14 bases in between. This CDR3 reads CASSLPTGRLNYGYTF. Written as DNA, the CDR3 is TGTGCCAGCAGTTTACCTACAGGGCGCCTTAACTATGGCTACACCTTC.

The chain combines TRBV11-2 with TRBJ2-1; no clear D. V was shortened by 5 bases and J by 0 bases, with 14 bases between the two germline ends. This CDR3 comprises 16 residues. Looked up from germline, CDR1 is SGHAT and CDR2 is FQNNGV. The CDR3 loop reads CASSLTPESSYNEQFF. DNA for the CDR3: TGTGCCAGCAGCCTAACTCCTGAGAGCTCCTACAATGAGCAGTTCTTC.

This clone has only a few counts. Given a far larger clone just one base away, this is likely a sequencing read error. Different DNA sequences within this sample yield the same CDR3. V and J are TRBV4-3 and TRBJ1-1, with 7 bases aligning to TRBD1. Germline loops: CDR1 LGHNA, CDR2 YSLEER. The CDR3 sequence is 14 residues long. The CDR3 nucleotides read TGCGCCAGTAGCCAATCGGCAGGGGGTGGTGAAGCTTTCTTT. The encoded protein is CASSQSAGGGEAFF.

The sample holds a few counts of this clone. The chain has TRBV28 and TRBJ1-1; D possibly corresponds to TRBD1 (6 bases). From germline, CDR1 is MDHEN and CDR2 SYDVKM. V shed 6 bases and J shed 1 base, with 15 bases lying between them. The CDR3 runs 15 residues. CDR3 sequence (DNA): TGTGCCAGCAGCTTAGTCTGGGGGCAGAACACTGAAGCTTTCTTT. Encoded protein: CASSLVWGQNTEAFF.

V usage is TRBV18 and J usage is TRBJ1-1; D is unresolved. Trimming took off 3 bases at V and 0 bases at J, with 5 bases between the two ends. The germline CDR1 and CDR2 sequences are KGHSH and LQKENI. This CDR3 contains 13 residues. The CDR3 DNA is TGTGCCAGCTCACCCCAGGTGAACACTGAAGCTTTCTTT. Translated: CASSPQVNTEAFF. The full variable domain, rest sourced from reference TRBV18 and TRBJ1-1, is NAGVMQNPRHLVRRRGQEARLRCSPMKGHSHVYWYRQLPEEGLKFMVYLQKENIIDESGMPKERFSAEFPKEGPSILRIQQVVRGDSAAYFCASSPQVNTEAFFGQGTRLTVV.

J is TRBJ1-4 and V is TRBV11-2, with a possible D match to TRBD1 (5 bases). The CDR3 has 18 residues. The ends were cut back, 8 bases at V and 8 bases at J, with 30 bases in the middle. Germline CDR1 is SGHAT and CDR2 is FQNNGV. Here the CDR3 DNA reads TGTGCCAGCTCCGAGACGGGACGGCGGGACGGTTACAAGGAAAAACTGTTTTTT. Translated: CASSETGRRDGYKEKLFF.